The 8 T cell receptor beta chains reported below all come from one sample, sequenced in a study of CD8 T cells in ankylosing spondylitis. TCRdb ran MiXCR on the 5' RACE reads and lists one entry per CDR3 protein. This sample carries roughly 160,000 distinct CDR3 sequences, around a tenth of them seen once, and the ten largest clones take roughly 29%. Sequencing used blood, either unsorted or a sorted T cell fraction (not recorded which). These receptors came from a male donor with ankylosing spondylitis or in good health (not recorded which).

This clonotype was observed at least ten times. The rearrangement links TRBV6-1 to TRBJ1-1, with D perhaps matching TRBD1 (6 bases). Trimming pared 2 bases from V and 6 bases from J, leaving 13 bases between. This CDR3 has 14 amino acids. Germline CDR1 reads MNHNS; CDR2 reads SASEGT. CDR3 sequence reads: CASSELGATPEAFF. The CDR3 region has the DNA TGTGCCAGCAGTGAATTGGGGGCAACTCCTGAAGCTTTCTTT.

This chain connects TRBV4-1 to TRBJ2-1; 7 positions match TRBD1. The CDR3 is made up of 15 amino acids. V shed 1 base, J shed 4 bases, and the junction held 4 bases outside the gene matches. Germline lookup yields CDR1 MGHRA and CDR2 YSYEKL. DNA of the CDR3: TGCGCCAGCAGCCAAGTACAGGGGCGGTACAATGAGCAGTTCTTC. It translates to CASSQVQGRYNEQFF.

There are many counts of this clonotype. The V call is TRBV7-6, the J call TRBJ1-4, with TRBD1 as a possible D gene (6 bases). The V end was cut by 5 bases, the J end by 13 bases, with 17 bases between. The CDR3 spans 13 residues. Germline CDR1 reads SGHVS; CDR2 reads FNYEAQ. The CDR3 DNA sequence: TGTGCCAGCAGCGCTGGCGGGGGACATCTACTGTTTTTT. This gives the protein CASSAGGGHLLFF.

This clonotype was observed many times. The chain carries TRBV29-1 and TRBJ2-3; either TRBD1 or TRBD2 may supply D (5 bases each). The CDR3 has 14 residues. V lost 7 bases and J lost 1, with 15 bases in between. CDR1 and CDR2 from the germline V gene are SQVTM and ANQGSEA. CDR3 sequence reads: CSARPMGGTDTQYF. The CDR3 region has the DNA TGCAGCGCCCGCCCCATGGGGGGCACAGATACGCAGTATTTT.

This clonotype occurred many times. The chain links TRBV7-2 to TRBJ2-1, with 7 nucleotides matching TRBD2. The germline CDR1 and CDR2 sequences are SGHTA and FQGNSA. The CDR3 is 16 amino acids. The ends lost 0 bases at V and 6 bases at J; junction bases unmatched: 8. CDR3 region: CASSLAASGLANEQFF. The CDR3 DNA sequence: TGTGCCAGCAGCTTAGCGGCTAGCGGCCTCGCCAATGAGCAGTTCTTC.

The J gene is TRBJ1-2, the V gene TRBV15; D ambiguous. Germline V lookup: CDR1 LNHNV, CDR2 YYDKDF (reference sequence). CDR3 length: 14 amino acids. Trimming took off 0 bases at V and 8 bases at J, with 13 bases between the two ends. Here the CDR3 reads CATSRDQGPWGYTF. CDR3 nucleotides: TGTGCCACCAGCAGAGATCAAGGCCCATGGGGCTACACCTTC.

This clonotype was recorded at least ten times. This sequence joins TRBV24-1 and TRBJ1-5, with TRBD1 identical over 8 bases. There are 15 residues in the CDR3. Trimming at V came to 5 bases and at J to 5 bases, leaving 7 bases not matched to a gene. Germline V gives CDR1 KGHDR, CDR2 SFDVKD. CDR3 region: CATSVIRGPDQPQHF. The CDR3 DNA reads as TGTGCCACCAGTGTGATCAGGGGGCCAGATCAGCCCCAGCATTTT.

Many counts were recorded for this clonotype. This rearrangement joins TRBV27 to TRBJ2-1, with a weak D call TRBD1 (5 bases). The CDR3 has 15 amino acids. Germline loops: CDR1 MNHEY, CDR2 SMNVEV (reference sequence). V lost 5 bases to trimming and J lost 4 bases, with 15 bases between them. For the CDR3, the DNA is TGTGCCAGCAGTCCCCTCGGACATTATTACAATGAGCAGTTCTTC. Translating it yields CASSPLGHYYNEQFF.